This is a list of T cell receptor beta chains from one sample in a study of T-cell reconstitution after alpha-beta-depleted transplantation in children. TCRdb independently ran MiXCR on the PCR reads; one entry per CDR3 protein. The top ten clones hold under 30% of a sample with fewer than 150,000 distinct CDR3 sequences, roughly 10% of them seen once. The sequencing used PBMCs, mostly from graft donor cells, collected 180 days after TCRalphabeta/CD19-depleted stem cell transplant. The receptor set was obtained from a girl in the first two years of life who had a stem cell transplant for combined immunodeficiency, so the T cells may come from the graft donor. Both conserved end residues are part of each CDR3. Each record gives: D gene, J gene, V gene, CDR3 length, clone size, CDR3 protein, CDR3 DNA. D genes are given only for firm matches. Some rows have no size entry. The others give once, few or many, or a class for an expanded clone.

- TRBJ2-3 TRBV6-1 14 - CASAPIIGTDTQYF TGTGCCAGCGCTCCGATCATTGGGACAGATACGCAGTATTTT
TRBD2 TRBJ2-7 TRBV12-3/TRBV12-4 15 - CASSPQVAGVNEQYF TGTGCCAGCAGCCCCCAGGTAGCGGGAGTAAACGAGCAGTACTTC
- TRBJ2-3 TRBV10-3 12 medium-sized CAISEQGNTQYF TGTGCCATCAGTGAGCAAGGGAATACGCAGTATTTT
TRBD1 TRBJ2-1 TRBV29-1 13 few CSVAAGQGYEQFF TGCAGCGTTGCCGCGGGACAGGGCTATGAGCAGTTCTTC
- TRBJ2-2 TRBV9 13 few CASSAGNTGELFF TGTGCCAGCAGCGCCGGGAACACCGGGGAGCTGTTTTTT
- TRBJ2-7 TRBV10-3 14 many CAISLDRYSYEQYF TGTGCCATCAGTTTGGACAGATACTCCTACGAGCAGTACTTC
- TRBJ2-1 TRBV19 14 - CASSIQQGSNEQFF TGTGCCAGTAGTATTCAACAGGGCAGCAATGAGCAGTTCTTC
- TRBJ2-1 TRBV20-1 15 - CSAREVSAAYNEQFF TGCAGTGCTAGAGAGGTTAGCGCTGCCTACAATGAGCAGTTCTTC
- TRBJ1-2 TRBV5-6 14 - CASSPEGGRSGYTF TGTGCCAGCAGCCCCGAGGGGGGGCGTTCTGGCTACACCTTC
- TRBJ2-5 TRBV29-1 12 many CSVESGQETQYF TGCAGCGTTGAATCGGGGCAAGAGACCCAGTACTTC
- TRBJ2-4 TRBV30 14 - CAWSVFTGIGIQYF TGTGCCTGGAGTGTCTTCACAGGGATAGGCATTCAGTACTTC
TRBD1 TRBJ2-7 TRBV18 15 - CASLFPGTGHYEQYF TGTGCCAGCTTATTCCCCGGGACAGGGCACTACGAGCAGTACTTC
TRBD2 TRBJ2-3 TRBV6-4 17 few CAPRPLSSGSSPDTQYF TGTGCCCCTCGACCCCTATCTAGCGGGAGTTCCCCAGATACGCAGTATTTT
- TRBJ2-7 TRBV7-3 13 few CASWDGNGYEQYF TGTGCCAGTTGGGACGGCAACGGATACGAGCAGTACTTC
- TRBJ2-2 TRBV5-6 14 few CASRGSGNTGELFF TGTGCCAGCAGGGGTAGCGGAAACACCGGGGAGCTGTTTTTT
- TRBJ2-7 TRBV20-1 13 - CSATGRSTYEQYF TGCAGTGCTACGGGACGTTCGACCTACGAGCAGTACTTC
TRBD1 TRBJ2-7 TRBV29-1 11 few CSVEGQGVVDF TGCAGCGTTGAAGGACAGGGGGTGGTGGACTTC
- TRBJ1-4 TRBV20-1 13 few CSAPVALNEKLFF TGCAGTGCGCCAGTGGCCCTTAATGAAAAACTGTTTTTT
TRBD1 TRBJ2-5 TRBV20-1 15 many CSASPWDRYQETQYF TGCAGTGCTAGCCCCTGGGACAGGTACCAAGAGACCCAGTACTTC
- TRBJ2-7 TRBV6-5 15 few CASSYSGDLSYEQYF TGTGCCAGCAGTTACTCAGGGGACCTCTCCTACGAGCAGTACTTC
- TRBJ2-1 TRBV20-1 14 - CSATASPEWDEQFF TGCAGTGCTACTGCTAGCCCCGAGTGGGATGAGCAGTTCTTC
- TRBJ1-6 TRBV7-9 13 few CASSTAKDSPLHF TGTGCCAGCAGCACCGCCAAGGATTCACCCCTCCACTTT
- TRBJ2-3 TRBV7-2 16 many CASSSLVDWGGDTQYF TGTGCCAGCAGCTCCTTGGTTGATTGGGGAGGAGATACGCAGTATTTT
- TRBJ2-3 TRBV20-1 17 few CSAQISTGTLHTDTQYF TGCAGTGCCCAGATCAGTACCGGGACACTCCACACAGATACGCAGTATTTT
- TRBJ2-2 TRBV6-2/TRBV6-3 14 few CASSRQLNTGELFF TGTGCCAGCAGTCGCCAGCTGAACACCGGGGAGCTGTTTTTT
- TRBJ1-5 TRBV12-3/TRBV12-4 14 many CASSTGTSNQPQHF TGTGCCAGCAGCACCGGGACGAGCAATCAGCCCCAGCATTTT
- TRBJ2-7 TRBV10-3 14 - CAISWTGGVYEQYF TGTGCCATCAGTTGGACAGGCGGGGTCTACGAGCAGTACTTC
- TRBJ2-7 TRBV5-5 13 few CASSLGGLRAQYF TGTGCCAGCAGCTTGGGTGGGTTACGAGCGCAGTACTTC
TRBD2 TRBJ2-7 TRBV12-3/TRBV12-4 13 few CASSQLAGAEQYF TGTGCCAGCAGCCAACTAGCGGGAGCCGAGCAGTACTTC
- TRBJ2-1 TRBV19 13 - CASSTLKVHEQFF TGTGCCAGTAGTACCCTGAAGGTCCATGAGCAGTTCTTC
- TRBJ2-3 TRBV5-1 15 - CASSLDRAGADTQYF TGCGCCAGCAGCTTGGACAGGGCCGGCGCAGATACGCAGTATTTT
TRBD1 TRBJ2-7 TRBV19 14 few CASTPGQGAGEQYF TGTGCCAGTACTCCGGGACAGGGGGCGGGCGAGCAGTACTTC
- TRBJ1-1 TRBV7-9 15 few CASSSWGIMNTEAFF TGTGCCAGCAGCTCCTGGGGCATCATGAACACTGAAGCTTTCTTT
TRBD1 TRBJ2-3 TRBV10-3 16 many CAPPLDRASVTDTQYF TGTGCCCCCCCGTTGGACAGGGCCTCTGTTACAGATACGCAGTATTTT
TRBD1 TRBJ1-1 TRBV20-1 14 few CSARPGQGDTEAFF TGCAGTGCTAGACCGGGACAGGGAGACACTGAAGCTTTCTTT
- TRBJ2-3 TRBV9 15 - CASSVKGTPTDTQYF TGTGCCAGCAGCGTAAAAGGGACTCCTACGGATACGCAGTATTTT
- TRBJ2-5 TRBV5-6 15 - CASSYWGNLRETQYF TGTGCCAGCAGCTACTGGGGGAACCTCCGCGAGACCCAGTACTTC
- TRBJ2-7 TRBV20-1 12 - CSACWLGGAWYF TGCAGTGCATGTTGGCTTGGGGGGGCATGGTACTTC
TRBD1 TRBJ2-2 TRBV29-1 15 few CSVDPTGGNTGELFF TGCAGCGTTGACCCGACAGGGGGGAACACCGGGGAGCTGTTTTTT
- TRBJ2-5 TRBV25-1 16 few CASSEGAGGYQETQYF TGTGCCAGCAGTGAAGGCGCAGGGGGGTACCAAGAGACCCAGTACTTC